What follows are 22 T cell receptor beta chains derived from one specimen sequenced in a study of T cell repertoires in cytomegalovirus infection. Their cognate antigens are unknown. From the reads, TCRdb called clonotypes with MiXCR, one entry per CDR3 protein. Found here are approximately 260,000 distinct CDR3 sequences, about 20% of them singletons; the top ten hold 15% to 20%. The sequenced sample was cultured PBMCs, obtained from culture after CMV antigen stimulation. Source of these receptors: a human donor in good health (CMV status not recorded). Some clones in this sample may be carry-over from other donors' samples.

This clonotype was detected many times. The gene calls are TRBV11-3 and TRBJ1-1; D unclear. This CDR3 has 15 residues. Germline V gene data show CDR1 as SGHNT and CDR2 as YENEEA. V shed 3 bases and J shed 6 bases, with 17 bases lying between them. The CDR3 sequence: CASSFSGQYYSEAFF. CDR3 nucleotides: TGTGCCAGCAGCTTCTCGGGTCAGTATTACTCTGAAGCTTTCTTT.

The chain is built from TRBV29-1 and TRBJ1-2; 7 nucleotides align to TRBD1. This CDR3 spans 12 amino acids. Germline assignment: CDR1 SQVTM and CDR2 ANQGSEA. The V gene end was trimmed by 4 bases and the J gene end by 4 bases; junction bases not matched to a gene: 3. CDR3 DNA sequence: TGCAGCGTTGCAGGGGGATCCTATGGCTACACCTTC. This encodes CSVAGGSYGYTF.

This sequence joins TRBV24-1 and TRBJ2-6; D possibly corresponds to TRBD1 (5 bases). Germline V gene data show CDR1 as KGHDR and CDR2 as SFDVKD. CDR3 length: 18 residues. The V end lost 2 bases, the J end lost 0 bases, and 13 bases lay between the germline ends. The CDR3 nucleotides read TGTGCCACCAGTGATTATATAGGGGAAGGCTCTGGGGCCAACGTCCTGACTTTC. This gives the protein CATSDYIGEGSGANVLTF.

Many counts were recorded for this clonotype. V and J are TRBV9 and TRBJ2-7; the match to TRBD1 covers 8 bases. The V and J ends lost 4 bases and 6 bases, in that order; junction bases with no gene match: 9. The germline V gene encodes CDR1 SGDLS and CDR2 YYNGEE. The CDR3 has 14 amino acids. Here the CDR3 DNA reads TGTGCCAGCAGCCCTCGAGGACAGGGTTTCGAGCAGTACTTC. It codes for CASSPRGQGFEQYF.

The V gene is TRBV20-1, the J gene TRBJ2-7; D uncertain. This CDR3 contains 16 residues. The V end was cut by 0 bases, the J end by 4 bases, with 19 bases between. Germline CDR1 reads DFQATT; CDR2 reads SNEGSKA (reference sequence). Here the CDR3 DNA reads TGCAGTGCTAGAGAACCCGTCGGGTATCGAGGTTACGAGCAGTACTTC. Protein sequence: CSAREPVGYRGYEQYF.

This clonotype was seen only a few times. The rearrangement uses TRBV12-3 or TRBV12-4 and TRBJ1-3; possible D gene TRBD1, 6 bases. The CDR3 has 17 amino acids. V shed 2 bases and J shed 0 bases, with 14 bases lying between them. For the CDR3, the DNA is TGTGCCAGCAGTTTAACCCTCGGACAGTACTCTGGAAACACCATATATTTT. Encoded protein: CASSLTLGQYSGNTIYF.

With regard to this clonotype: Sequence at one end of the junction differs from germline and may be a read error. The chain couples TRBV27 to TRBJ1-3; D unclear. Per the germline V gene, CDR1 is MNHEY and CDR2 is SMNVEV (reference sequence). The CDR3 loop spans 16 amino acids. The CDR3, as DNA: TGTGCCAGCAGTGCGGATTCAACTTTCTCTGGAAACACCCTATATTTT. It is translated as CASSADSTFSGNTLYF.

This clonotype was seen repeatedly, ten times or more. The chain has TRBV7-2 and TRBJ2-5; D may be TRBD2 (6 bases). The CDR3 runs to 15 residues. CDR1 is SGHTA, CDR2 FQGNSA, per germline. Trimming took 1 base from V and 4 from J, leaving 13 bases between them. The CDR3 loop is CASSLGPGRGETQYF. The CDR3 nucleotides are TGTGCCAGCAGCTTAGGGCCAGGGCGGGGAGAGACCCAGTACTTC.

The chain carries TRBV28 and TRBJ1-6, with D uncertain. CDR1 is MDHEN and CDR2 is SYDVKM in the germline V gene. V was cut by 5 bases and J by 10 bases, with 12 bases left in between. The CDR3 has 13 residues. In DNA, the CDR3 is TGTGCCAGCAGTCGACTTATGGAATCACCCCTCCACTTT. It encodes CASSRLMESPLHF.

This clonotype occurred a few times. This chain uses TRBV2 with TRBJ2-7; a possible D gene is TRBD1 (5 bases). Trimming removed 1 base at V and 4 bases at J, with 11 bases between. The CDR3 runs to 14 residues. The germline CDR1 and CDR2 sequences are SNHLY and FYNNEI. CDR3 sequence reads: CASSEGAGKYEQYV. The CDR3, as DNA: TGTGCCAGCAGTGAAGGGGCAGGGAAATACGAGCAGTACGTC.

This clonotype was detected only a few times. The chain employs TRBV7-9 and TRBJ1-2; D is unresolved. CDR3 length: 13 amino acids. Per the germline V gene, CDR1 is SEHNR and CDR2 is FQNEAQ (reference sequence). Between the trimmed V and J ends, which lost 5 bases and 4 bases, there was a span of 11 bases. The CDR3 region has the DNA TGTGCCAGCAGCCCCGAGGGCCGCTATGGCTACACCTTC. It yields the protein CASSPEGRYGYTF. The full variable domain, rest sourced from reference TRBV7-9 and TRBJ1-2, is DTGVSQNPRHKITKRGQNVTFRCDPISEHNRLYWYRQTLGQGPEFLTYFQNEAQLEKSRLLSDRFSAERPKGSFSTLEIQRTEQGDSAMYLCASSPEGRYGYTFGSGTRLTVV.

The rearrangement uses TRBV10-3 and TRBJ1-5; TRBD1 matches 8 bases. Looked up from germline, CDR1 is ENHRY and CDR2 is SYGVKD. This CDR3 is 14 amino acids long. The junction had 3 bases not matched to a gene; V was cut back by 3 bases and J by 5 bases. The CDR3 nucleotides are TGTGCCATCAGTGAAGGACAGGGCGATCAGCCCCAGCATTTT. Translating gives CAISEGQGDQPQHF.

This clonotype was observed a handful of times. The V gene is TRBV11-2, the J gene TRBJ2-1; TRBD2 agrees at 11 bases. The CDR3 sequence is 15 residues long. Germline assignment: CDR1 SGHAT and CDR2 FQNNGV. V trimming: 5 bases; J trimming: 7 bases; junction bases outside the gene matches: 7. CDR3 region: CASSALAGGKNEQFF. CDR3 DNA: TGTGCCAGCAGCGCTCTAGCGGGAGGCAAAAATGAGCAGTTCTTC.

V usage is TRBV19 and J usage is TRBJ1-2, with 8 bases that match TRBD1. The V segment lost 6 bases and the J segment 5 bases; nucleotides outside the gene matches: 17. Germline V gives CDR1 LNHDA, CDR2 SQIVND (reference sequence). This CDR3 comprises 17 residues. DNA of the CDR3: TGTGCCAGTAGCACCGAGGGGATTCAGGGGGCGTTGTATGGCTACACCTTC. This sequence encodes CASSTEGIQGALYGYTF.

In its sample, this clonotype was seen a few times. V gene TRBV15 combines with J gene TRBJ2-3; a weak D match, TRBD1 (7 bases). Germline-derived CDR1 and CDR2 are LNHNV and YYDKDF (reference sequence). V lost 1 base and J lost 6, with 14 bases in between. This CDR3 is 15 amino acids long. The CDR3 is CATSRGQGGGDTQYF. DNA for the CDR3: TGTGCCACCAGCAGAGGACAGGGTGGGGGGGATACGCAGTATTTT.

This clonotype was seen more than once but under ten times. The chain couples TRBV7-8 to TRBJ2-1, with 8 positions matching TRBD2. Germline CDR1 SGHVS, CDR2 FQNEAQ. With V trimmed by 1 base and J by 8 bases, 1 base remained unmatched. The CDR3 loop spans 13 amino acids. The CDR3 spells CASSLVREDEQFF. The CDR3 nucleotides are TGTGCCAGCAGCTTAGTGCGGGAGGATGAGCAGTTCTTC. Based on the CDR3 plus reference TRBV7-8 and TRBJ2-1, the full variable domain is GAGVSQSPRYKVAKRGQDVALRCDPISGHVSLFWYQQALGQGPEFLTYFQNEAQLDKSGLPSDRFFAERPEGSVSTLKIQRTQQEDSAVYLCASSLVREDEQFFGPGTRLTVL.

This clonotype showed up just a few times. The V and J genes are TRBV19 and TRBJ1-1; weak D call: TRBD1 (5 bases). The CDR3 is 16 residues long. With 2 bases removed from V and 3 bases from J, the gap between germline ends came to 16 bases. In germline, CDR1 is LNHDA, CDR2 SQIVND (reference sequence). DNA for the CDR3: TGTGCCAGTAGTATACCCCGGGACGTCGGGGACACTGAAGCTTTCTTT. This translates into CASSIPRDVGDTEAFF.

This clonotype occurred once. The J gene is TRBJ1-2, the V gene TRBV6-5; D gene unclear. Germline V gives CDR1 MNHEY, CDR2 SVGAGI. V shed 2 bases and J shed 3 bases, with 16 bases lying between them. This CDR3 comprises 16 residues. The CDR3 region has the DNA TGTGCCAGCAGTTACGTAGTCGGCAGATCCGACTATGGCTACACCTTC. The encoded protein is CASSYVVGRSDYGYTF.

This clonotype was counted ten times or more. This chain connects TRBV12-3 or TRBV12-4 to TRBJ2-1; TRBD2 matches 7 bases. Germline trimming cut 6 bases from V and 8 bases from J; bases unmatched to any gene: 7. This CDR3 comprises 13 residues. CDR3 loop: CASRRLAGDEQFF. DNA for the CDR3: TGTGCCAGCAGACGACTAGCCGGTGATGAGCAGTTCTTC.

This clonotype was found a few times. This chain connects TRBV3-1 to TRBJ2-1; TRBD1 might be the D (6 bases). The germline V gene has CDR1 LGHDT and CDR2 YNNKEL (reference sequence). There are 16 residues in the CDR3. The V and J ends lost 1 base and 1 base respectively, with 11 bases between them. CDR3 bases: TGTGCCAGCAGCCAAGGGGGGCCGATATCCTACAATGAGCAGTTCTTC. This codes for CASSQGGPISYNEQFF.

CDR3 sequence reads: CAWKRDGNYGYTF. For the CDR3, the DNA is TGTGCCTGGAAGAGGGACGGAAACTATGGCTACACCTTC. The chain uses TRBV30 and TRBJ1-2; maybe TRBD1 (5 bases). CDR1 is GTSNPN, CDR2 SVGIG, per germline (reference sequence). V lost 4 bases and J lost 2, with 11 bases in between. The CDR3 sequence is 13 residues long.

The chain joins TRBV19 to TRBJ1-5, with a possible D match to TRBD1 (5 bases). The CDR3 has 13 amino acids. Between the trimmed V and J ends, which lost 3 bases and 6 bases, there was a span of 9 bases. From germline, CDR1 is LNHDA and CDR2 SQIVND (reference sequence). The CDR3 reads CASSIVRAQPQHF. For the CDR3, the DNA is TGTGCCAGTAGTATTGTCAGGGCTCAGCCCCAGCATTTT.